A selection of T cell receptor beta chains follows, all from one sample in a study of cytomegalovirus exposure and HLA in healthy donors. The data were produced by immunoSEQ multiplex PCR, yet TCRdb's version contains in-frame clones alone and is incomplete. The sample has roughly 130,000 clones, 85% to 90% seen once; the top ten hold around 3.3%. The material sequenced was PBMCs. The receptors originated from a man in his thirties or forties in good health and CMV-seronegative. The CDR3 runs from the conserved cysteine through the conserved F or W. D genes are given only for firm matches. The listing skips clone size in some rows; elsewhere it reads once, few, many or a size class.

V gene,D gene,J gene,clone size,CDR3 protein,CDR3 DNA
TRBV7-3,NA,TRBJ2-2,NA,CASSREGATNTGELFF,TGTGCCAGCAGCCGCGAAGGGGCTACGAACACCGGGGAGCTGTTTTTT
TRBV9,TRBD1,TRBJ1-3,NA,CASSPPGTAVGTIYF,TGTGCCAGCAGCCCACCAGGGACAGCCGTCGGCACCATATATTTT
TRBV18,NA,TRBJ2-1,once,CASSPSGVNEQFF,TGTGCCAGCTCACCCTCGGGGGTAAATGAGCAGTTCTTC
TRBV7-2,TRBD1,TRBJ2-3,NA,CASSSGTGGDTQYF,TGTGCCAGCAGCTCGGGGACAGGGGGAGATACGCAGTATTTT
TRBV4-3,TRBD1,TRBJ2-1,NA,CASSQEAETGEHEQFF,TGCGCCAGCAGCCAAGAGGCAGAGACAGGGGAGCATGAGCAGTTCTTC
TRBV4-2,NA,TRBJ1-4,NA,CASSQDPTGATNEKLFF,TGTGCCAGCAGCCAAGATCCGACGGGTGCAACTAATGAAAAACTGTTTTTT
TRBV7-2,TRBD1,TRBJ2-2,NA,CASSSQGAGELFF,TGTGCCAGCAGCTCACAGGGGGCCGGGGAGCTGTTTTTT
TRBV5-6,TRBD1,TRBJ1-5,NA,CASSWGRGLWQPQHF,TGTGCCAGCAGCTGGGGCAGGGGGCTTTGGCAGCCCCAGCATTTT
TRBV7-9,NA,TRBJ1-1,NA,CASENRENTEAFF,TGTGCCAGTGAGAACAGGGAGAACACTGAAGCTTTCTTT
TRBV9,NA,TRBJ1-2,NA,CASSGRGGEKGVDGYTF,TGTGCCAGCAGCGGGAGGGGCGGGGAGAAAGGGGTCGATGGCTACACCTTC
TRBV14,TRBD2,TRBJ2-3,NA,CASSQQVLPSGGRTDTQYF,TGTGCCAGCAGCCAACAGGTTCTACCTAGCGGGGGCCGCACAGATACGCAGTATTTT
TRBV2,TRBD1,TRBJ2-2,NA,CASSDRGQGHGELFF,TGTGCCAGCAGTGACCGGGGACAGGGCCACGGGGAGCTGTTTTTT
TRBV25-1,TRBD1,TRBJ1-2,NA,CASSRQGARYGYTF,TGTGCCAGCAGTCGTCAGGGGGCTCGGTATGGCTACACCTTC
TRBV28,TRBD1,TRBJ1-5,NA,CATGAEGQGFQPQHF,TGTGCCACCGGCGCCGAGGGACAGGGTTTTCAGCCCCAGCATTTT
TRBV10-3,TRBD1,TRBJ2-1,NA,CAISPGDSSYNEQFF,TGTGCCATCAGTCCCGGGGACAGTTCCTACAATGAGCAGTTCTTC
TRBV6-5,TRBD1,TRBJ1-1,NA,CASSTGTATEAFF,TGTGCCAGCAGTACAGGGACAGCTACTGAAGCTTTCTTT
TRBV19,TRBD1,TRBJ1-5,NA,CASSVTGAQHF,TGTGCCAGTAGTGTTACAGGGGCCCAGCATTTT